The subject of this entry is one T cell receptor (beta chain). The antigen this receptor binds is unknown. There are no base qualities to consult, and no much larger clone falls within one base. The time point label, read with the paper, signifies: baseline before first vaccination. Vaccinee samples came from UK trials COV001 and COV002, including a single-blind randomized controlled phase 2/3 trial of AZD1222 (ChAdOx1 nCoV-19) in healthy adults. For TCRbeta chain sequencing, PBMC samples were collected from trial participants at day 0 and at day 28 after the second dose. The CDR3 regions of human TCRbeta chains were subjected to immunosequencing. From the authors' description of their analysis: TCRs in the repertoires were compared against a reference library of SARS-CoV-2-specific TCRs that had been generated with the MIRA antigen-specificity platform. Breadth was defined as the fraction of unique TCRs that were SARS-CoV-2-associated, and depth was defined as the fraction of total T cells that were SARS-CoV-2-associated. Using the MIRA data, each spike-specific TCR was mapped to the spike region that the TCR reacts to and placed in a CD4 or CD8 class. Log10-transformed breadth and depth values were compared by one-way ANOVA with Sidak's multiple comparisons tests. Imported from immuneACCESS, the table was reduced by TCRdb to in-frame sequences with V and J called. These copies leave out some clones; in studies compared against another copy, an unresolved V gene accounts for under half, and the cause of the remainder is not known. The DNA was the basis for D and trimming; V, J and clone size are from that table. The sample table shows more than 100,000 clones, and approximately 90% are seen once. The ten largest clones represent approximately 1.7% of the sample.

These data belong to a study of T cell responses to AZD1222 COVID-19 vaccine (dated by TCRdb to the early 2020s). About the study as a whole: AZD1222 recipients whose second dose came at about 4 weeks and those whose second dose came at about 12 weeks were combined into one group, since spike-specific TCR depth and breadth did not differ between the two schedules. A total of just over 230 trial participants underwent TCR sequencing, of whom under 220 had received two doses of AZD1222 and roughly 26 had received two doses of the MenACWY control vaccine. Trial participants were enrolled by age into subgroups of 18-55, 56-69 and 70-plus years, and around 150, 29 and 61 TCR-sequenced participants, respectively, were included in these subgroups.

The research as a whole found: Conclusions about previously exposed vaccinees are limited, since just five to seven AZD1222 recipients were seropositive for SARS-CoV-2 at baseline. The 56-69-year group was small, and its depth increase did not reach significance, likely because of low power. Because no samples from the day 14 peak response were available, repertoires could be characterized only after the peak T cell response. Participants were mostly white British and included more females than males, and it was suggested by the authors that clonal diversity may have been underestimated. After two AZD1222 doses, both the breadth and the depth of spike-specific TCRs were significantly higher than at day 0 and than in MenACWY recipients. Nearly half of unique spike-specific TCRs reportedly recognized epitopes outside regions mutated in the B.1.351 and B.1.1.7 variants. Vaccine-associated CD4 TCRs spanned the whole spike protein, with dominant responses in regions 160-218 and 743-854.

CDR1 and CDR2 (LGHDT, YNNKEL) derive from the germline V gene (reference sequence). V is cut back by 1 base and J by 4 bases, with 20 bases in the junction unmatched. The CDR3 starts with the cysteine, ends with the phenylalanine, and has 20 residues. The CDR3 DNA has 60 bases and is translated from base 1. This receptor was identified in an adult in good health. The rearrangement combines TRBV3-1 (or the pseudogene TRBV3-2) with TRBJ2-3, with 7 junctional bases fitting TRBD2. The sample in question was peripheral blood, obtained on day 0 of AZD1222 vaccination. The CDR3 here reads CASSQVALLSTSRRADTQYF. The DNA sequence is given as TGTGCCAGCAGCCAAGTCGCTTTATTATCGACTAGCCGTAGAGCAGATACGCAGTATTTT.